The sequence of this TCR beta chain was determined in a study of T cells in Graves' hyperthyroidism and ophthalmopathy. Overall study context: The authors collected peripheral blood at initial diagnosis, before any treatment.

The CDR3 extends over 14 amino acids. The V and J ends lost 3 bases and 4 bases respectively, with 10 bases between them. CDR1 is LGHNA and CDR2 is YSLEER in the germline V gene. Patients between 18 and 65 years old had hyperthyroidism, newly diagnosed and lasting under 2 months. Diagnoses used clinical symptoms, serum thyroxine and TRAb, thyroid ultrasound and orbital computed tomography. The source material, RNA transcripts, was used to amplify TCR beta CDR3 regions. First-round RT-PCR with HTBI primers amplified the TCR CDR3 region. TCRdb reprocessed the multiplex PCR reads with MiXCR, giving one entry per CDR3 protein. Here the sample spans 550,000 to 800,000 distinct CDR3 sequences, 17% being singletons. This clonotype was seen only a few times. A much larger clone differs by one base, so this may be a read error. A read error is likely, as this CDR3 ends without the conserved phenylalanine or tryptophan.

The source is a man between 50 and 59 years old with Graves' hyperthyroidism. The sample consisted of blood. The rearrangement uses TRBV4-3 and TRBJ1-5; no clear D gene. CDR3 bases: TGCGCCAGCAGCCAGAATCCATCTAATCAGCCCCAGCATCTT. Translating it yields CASSQNPSNQPQHL.